The T cell receptor beta chain described here comes from a study of graft-versus-host responses after intestinal transplantation. There are 15 residues in the CDR3. Germline lookup yields CDR1 SQVTM and CDR2 ANQGSEA. Germline trimming cut 5 bases from V and 4 bases from J; bases unmatched to any gene: 10. Responders (200,000, CFSE-labeled) met 200,000 stimulators that were irradiated and violet-dye-labeled. CD4 and CD8 responders that proliferated in the reaction were FACS-sorted. The table came from immunoSEQ multiplex PCR; TCRdb's copy has only in-frame clones and leaves some out. The sample yields about 7,200 clones, about 31% seen once. The study's findings and limits: Recipient marrow showed GvH clones, some seen first in ileum or blood.

The genes are TRBV29-1 and TRBJ2-3; 9 bases align to TRBD2. The TCR originated in a human patient who was an organ donor for intestinal transplantation. The sample in question was alloreactive CD4+ T cells from a mixed lymphocyte reaction culture, obtained before transplantation. Subset here: CFSE-low proliferating T cells sorted from roughly six-day pre-transplant mixed lymphocyte reaction (GvH or HvG direction). Here the CDR3 reads CSVSLSGRLADTQYF. Here the CDR3 DNA reads TGCAGCGTTAGCCTGAGCGGGAGGCTCGCAGATACGCAGTATTTT.